These 29 T cell receptor beta chains were all obtained from the same sample, sequenced in a study of regulatory T cells in long-lasting Graves disease. Specified time point: persistent/refractory GD, antithyroid drugs over 5 years with positive TRAb. TCR sequences were obtained from RNA taken from PBMCs. Arm-PCR of CDR3 regions with iRepertoire HTBI primers generated TCR beta libraries. TCRdb ran MiXCR on the multiplex PCR reads and lists one entry per CDR3 protein. The sample carries approximately 290,000 distinct CDR3 sequences, roughly 21% recorded once. Specimen: peripheral blood mononuclear cells (PBMCs), collected when the disease was refractory, from a patient treated with antithyroid drugs. The receptor set was obtained from a female donor with Graves disease.

Remarks on this clonotype: A junction end diverges from the germline sequence, so it may reflect a read error. V and J are TRBV7-3 and TRBJ2-5, with TRBD2 matching 12 bases. Germline V gene data show CDR1 as SGHTA and CDR2 as FQGTGA. This CDR3 spans 15 amino acids. The CDR3 spells CASSETSGSLETQHF. CDR3 DNA: TGTGCCAGCAGCGAGACTAGCGGGAGTTTAGAGACTCAGCACTTC. The variable domain in full, completed from reference TRBV7-3 and TRBJ2-5, reads GAGVSQTPSNKVTEKGKYVELRCDPISGHTALYWYRQSLGQGPEFLIYFQGTGAADDSGLPNDRFFAVRPEGSVSTLKIQRTERGDSAVYLCASSETSGSLETQHFGPGTRLLVL.

This clonotype has a handful of counts. In nucleotides, the CDR3 is TGTGCCAGCACAGACAGGGCAAACATTCAGTACTTC. This encodes CASTDRANIQYF. V and J are TRBV6-1 and TRBJ2-4; TRBD1 matches 7 bases. Germline V lookup: CDR1 MNHNS, CDR2 SASEGT. The CDR3 length is 12 residues. J lost 6 bases, V lost 7 bases, and 3 bases had no gene match.

This clonotype was seen ten or more times. The chain links TRBV3-1 to TRBJ1-1; no firm D call. Trimming removed 3 bases from V and 5 bases from J, with 10 bases in between. Germline loops: CDR1 LGHDT, CDR2 YNNKEL (reference sequence). The CDR3 has 13 amino acids. CDR3 in amino acids: CASSQVIGTEAFF. Here the CDR3 DNA reads TGTGCCAGCAGCCAGGTAATTGGGACTGAAGCTTTCTTT. The variable domain in full, with the rest retrieved from reference TRBV3-1 and TRBJ1-1, is DTAVSQTPKYLVTQMGNDKSIKCEQNLGHDTMYWYKQDSKKFLKIMFSYNNKELIINETVPNRFSPKSPDKAHLNLHINSLELGDSAVYFCASSQVIGTEAFFGQGTRLTVV.

This clonotype came up a few times. J is TRBJ1-2 and V is TRBV30; TRBD1 matches 7 bases. This CDR3 is built from 14 residues. Looked up from germline, CDR1 is GTSNPN and CDR2 is SVGIG (reference sequence). Unmatched junction bases numbered 4, after V lost 1 base and J lost 2 bases. CDR3: CAWSAQGSNYGYTF. In DNA, the CDR3 is TGTGCCTGGAGTGCACAGGGGTCGAACTATGGCTACACCTTC.

This clonotype was seen a few times. This chain connects TRBV7-9 to TRBJ1-2; 9 bases agree with TRBD1. The V segment lost 5 bases and the J segment 5 bases; nucleotides outside the gene matches: 12. The CDR3 contains 16 residues. Germline CDR1 is SEHNR and CDR2 is FQNEAQ (reference sequence). In DNA, the CDR3 is TGTGCCAGCAGCCCCGGAACACCGGACAGGGGTTATGGCTACACCTTC. Its translation is CASSPGTPDRGYGYTF.

The chain combines TRBV6-2 or TRBV6-3 with TRBJ2-1; no clear D gene. Germline CDR1 is MNHEY and CDR2 is SVGEGT. V lost 7 bases, J lost 0 bases, and 13 bases lay in between. This CDR3 is 15 amino acids long. CDR3 residues: CASITPRSSYNEQFF. The CDR3 DNA reads as TGTGCCAGCATTACTCCCCGGAGCTCCTACAATGAGCAGTTCTTC.

As to this clonotype: The junction and the germline gene differ at one end; a read error may be behind it. The chain employs TRBV28 and TRBJ2-7, with a possible D match to TRBD2 (5 bases). The length of the CDR3 is 15 residues. CDR1 and CDR2 (germline): MDHEN, SYDVKM. The CDR3 spells CASSFLVRGGYVQYF. Here the CDR3 DNA reads TGTGCCAGCAGTTTTTTAGTTCGGGGTGGCTACGTGCAGTACTTC.

This clonotype was seen at least ten times. The V and J genes are TRBV27 and TRBJ2-7; D is possibly TRBD2 (6 bases). The V and J ends lost 0 bases and 4 bases respectively, with 19 bases between them. The germline V gene encodes CDR1 MNHEY and CDR2 SMNVEV (reference sequence). This CDR3 spans 17 amino acids. DNA for the CDR3: TGTGCCAGCAGTTTATCTCATGGGCGACTAGTCCCGTACGAGCAGTACTTC. It codes for CASSLSHGRLVPYEQYF.

The gene calls are TRBV7-2 and TRBJ1-4; no clear D gene. Germline V gene lookup returns CDR1 SGHTA and CDR2 FQGNSA. The V end was cut by 5 bases, the J end by 4 bases, with 11 bases between. The CDR3 consists of 14 residues. The CDR3 loop is CASSEGKDNEKLFF. For the CDR3, the DNA is TGTGCCAGCAGCGAGGGAAAGGATAATGAAAAACTGTTTTTT.

This clonotype has only one observation. The conserved final phenylalanine or tryptophan is absent from the CDR3, which likely points to a read error. V usage is TRBV19 and J usage is TRBJ2-5, with D perhaps TRBD2 (6 bases). Trimming stripped 5 bases from V and 5 bases from J, with 12 bases between. The germline V gene encodes CDR1 LNHDA and CDR2 SQIVND (reference sequence). There are 13 residues in the CDR3. In DNA, the CDR3 is TGTGCCAGTAGTGGGGGGAGGTGGGAGACCCAGTACCTC. Translated: CASSGGRWETQYL.

This clonotype was counted only a few times. The chain uses TRBV5-1 and TRBJ1-1; D remains unclear. V dropped 3 bases and J dropped 1 base, with 13 bases sitting between them. This CDR3 is built from 15 residues. Germline CDR1 is SGHRS and CDR2 is YFSETQ. The CDR3 sequence is CASSYGRETNTEAFF. The CDR3 coding sequence is TGCGCCAGCAGCTACGGACGGGAAACGAACACTGAAGCTTTCTTT.

This clonotype was counted a few times. This chain joins TRBV9 and TRBJ1-4, with TRBD1 identical over 7 bases. Germline values: CDR1 SGDLS, CDR2 YYNGEE. Trimming took 0 bases from V and 7 from J; bases not matched to a gene: 9. The CDR3 consists of 16 residues. In nucleotides, the CDR3 is TGTGCCAGCAGCGTAGGGCGGGACAGCGCCTTTGAAAAACTGTTTTTT. Translating it yields CASSVGRDSAFEKLFF.

This clonotype came up a few times. The chain links TRBV30 to TRBJ2-6; D unclear. This CDR3 has 12 residues. V lost 2 bases and J lost 2, with 1 base in between. Germline CDR1 reads GTSNPN; CDR2 reads SVGIG (reference sequence). Here the CDR3 reads CAWSTGANVLTF. In DNA, the CDR3 is TGTGCCTGGAGTACTGGGGCCAACGTCCTGACTTTC.

This clonotype has just a few counts. The V call is TRBV7-6, the J call TRBJ2-7; TRBD1 aligns across 10 bases. The germline gives CDR1 SGHVS, CDR2 FNYEAQ. Trimming removed 5 bases from V and 4 bases from J; junction bases left unmatched: 14. The length of the CDR3 is 17 residues. Here the CDR3 DNA reads TGTGCCAGCAGCCCCAGAACACCGGGACAGGGGTTTTACGAGCAGTACTTC. It yields the protein CASSPRTPGQGFYEQYF.

This clonotype appeared many times. The chain combines TRBV11-2 with TRBJ1-4; tentatively, D is TRBD1 (6 bases). V was cut by 1 base and J by 6 bases, with 12 bases left in between. Germline-derived CDR1 and CDR2 are SGHAT and FQNNGV. This CDR3 comprises 15 residues. The CDR3 region has the DNA TGTGCCAGCAGCTTAGGGGTGAGGGGGGATGAAAAACTGTTTTTT. Its protein is CASSLGVRGDEKLFF.

This clonotype was observed many times. J is TRBJ1-6 and V is TRBV19; 10 bases are shared with TRBD1. Germline loops: CDR1 LNHDA, CDR2 SQIVND (reference sequence). The CDR3 covers 16 residues. J gave up 8 bases and V 7 bases, and 11 bases lay outside the gene matches. DNA of the CDR3: TGTGCCAGTAACGTCCCGGGACAGGGGACTGATTCACCCCTCCACTTT. It is translated as CASNVPGQGTDSPLHF. The whole variable domain, remainder taken from reference TRBV19 and TRBJ1-6, is DGGITQSPKYLFRKEGQNVTLSCEQNLNHDAMYWYRQDPGQGLRLIYYSQIVNDFQKGDIAEGYSVSREKKESFPLTVTSAQKNPTAFYLCASNVPGQGTDSPLHFGNGTRLTVT.

This clonotype was observed a few times. The rearrangement joins TRBV5-1 to TRBJ1-5; D gene uncertain. Trimming left V 2 bases short and J 6 bases short, with 9 bases between. The CDR3 length is 13 residues. CDR1 SGHRS and CDR2 YFSETQ come from the germline V gene. Here the CDR3 reads CASSFLWGQPQHF. The CDR3 DNA reads as TGCGCCAGCAGCTTCCTCTGGGGTCAGCCCCAGCATTTT.

The chain recombines TRBV27 with TRBJ2-7; D possibly corresponds to TRBD1 (8 bases). The CDR3 totals 13 residues. Germline V gene sequence: CDR1 MNHEY, CDR2 SMNVEV (reference sequence). Deletions cut 8 bases from V and 2 bases from J, with 13 bases between. Written as DNA, the CDR3 is TGTGCCAGCGGACAGGGAGGGCCCTACGAGCAGTACTTC. It codes for CASGQGGPYEQYF.

In its sample, this clonotype was seen a few times. V is TRBV7-9 and J is TRBJ2-7; 10 bases line up with TRBD1. Germline lookup yields CDR1 SEHNR and CDR2 FQNEAQ (reference sequence). The CDR3 consists of 16 residues. The trim removed 5 bases at V and 6 bases at J, leaving 13 bases unmatched. The CDR3 spells CASSQLQTGGHPEQYF. CDR3 sequence (DNA): TGTGCCAGCAGCCAGCTCCAGACAGGGGGCCATCCCGAGCAGTACTTC. The full variable domain, completed using reference TRBV7-9 and TRBJ2-7, is DTGVSQNPRHKITKRGQNVTFRCDPISEHNRLYWYRQTLGQGPEFLTYFQNEAQLEKSRLLSDRFSAERPKGSFSTLEIQRTEQGDSAMYLCASSQLQTGGHPEQYFGPGTRLTVT.

This clonotype came up many times. The CDR3 protein is CASTLAVQETQYF. The CDR3 region has the DNA TGTGCCAGCACCCTAGCGGTCCAAGAGACCCAGTACTTC. V is TRBV6-1 and J is TRBJ2-5; 7 bases agree with TRBD2. The CDR3 contains 13 residues. Germline V CDR1 and CDR2: MNHNS, SASEGT. The V segment lost 7 bases and the J segment 1 base; nucleotides outside the gene matches: 3.

This clonotype was recorded at least ten times. The chain combines TRBV11-2 with TRBJ2-7; TRBD1 might be the D (6 bases). V dropped 2 bases and J dropped 2 bases, with 13 bases sitting between them. The CDR3 contains 15 residues. CDR1 SGHAT and CDR2 FQNNGV come from the germline V gene. The DNA for the CDR3 is TGTGCCAGCAGCTTAACAGGGTGGGGGACCTACGAGCAGTACTTC. It codes for CASSLTGWGTYEQYF. Together with reference TRBV11-2 and TRBJ2-7, the CDR3 gives the full variable domain: EAGVAQSPRYKIIEKRQSVAFWCNPISGHATLYWYQQILGQGPKLLIQFQNNGVVDDSQLPKDRFSAERLKGVDSTLKIQPAKLEDSAVYLCASSLTGWGTYEQYFGPGTRLTVT.

Only a few counts were recorded for this clonotype. The chain carries TRBV30 and TRBJ2-7; 8 nucleotides line up with TRBD1. The germline V gene has CDR1 GTSNPN and CDR2 SVGIG (reference sequence). V dropped 5 bases and J dropped 1; count of bases not matched to a gene: 4. This CDR3 is 13 amino acids long. CDR3 DNA sequence: TGTGCCTGGGGACAGGGAAGATCCTACGAGCAGTACTTC. As protein: CAWGQGRSYEQYF. Complete variable domain (other parts from reference TRBV30 and TRBJ2-7): SQTIHQWPATLVQPVGSPLSLECTVEGTSNPNLYWYRQAAGRGLQLLFYSVGIGQISSEVPQNLSASRPQDRQFILSSKKLLLSDSGFYLCAWGQGRSYEQYFGPGTRLTVT.

This clonotype was counted only a few times. The V and J genes are TRBV3-1 and TRBJ1-3; a possible D gene is TRBD1 (5 bases). This CDR3 has 14 amino acids. Germline V gives CDR1 LGHDT, CDR2 YNNKEL (reference sequence). V lost 0 bases and J lost 4, with 7 bases in between. CDR3 bases: TGTGCCAGCAGCCAAGATAGACAGGGAAACACCATATATTTT. It encodes CASSQDRQGNTIYF. The full variable domain, in which reference TRBV3-1 and TRBJ1-3 provide the parts outside the CDR3, is DTAVSQTPKYLVTQMGNDKSIKCEQNLGHDTMYWYKQDSKKFLKIMFSYNNKELIINETVPNRFSPKSPDKAHLNLHINSLELGDSAVYFCASSQDRQGNTIYFGEGSWLTVV.

In this sample, this clonotype turned up a few times. V is TRBV11-2 and J is TRBJ2-7; 11 bases line up with TRBD2. The CDR3 is made up of 16 amino acids. V dropped 3 bases and J dropped 5; count of bases not matched to a gene: 9. The germline CDR1 and CDR2 sequences are SGHAT and FQNNGV. The CDR3 loop reads CASSFPTSGSVHEQYF. The CDR3 DNA is TGTGCCAGCAGCTTCCCTACTAGCGGGAGTGTACACGAGCAGTACTTC.

This clonotype was seen at least ten times. The J gene is TRBJ2-6, the V gene TRBV7-2; no firm D call. Between the trimmed V and J ends, which lost 5 bases and 0 bases, there was a span of 11 bases. This CDR3 spans 16 amino acids. Germline CDR1 SGHTA, CDR2 FQGNSA. This CDR3 reads CASSPLGISGANVLTF. The DNA of the CDR3 is TGTGCCAGCAGCCCCCTCGGTATCTCTGGGGCCAACGTCCTGACTTTC.

This clonotype was detected a few times. The rearrangement uses TRBV7-9 and TRBJ2-5; 8 bases agree with TRBD1. CDR3 length equals 15 residues. Looked up from germline, CDR1 is SEHNR and CDR2 is FQNEAQ (reference sequence). Losses at the gene ends were 3 bases for V and 6 bases for J; bases not matched to a gene: 9. The CDR3 is CASSFTPDREKTQYF. The CDR3 DNA reads as TGTGCCAGCAGCTTCACGCCGGACAGGGAAAAGACCCAGTACTTC.

In its sample, this clonotype was seen many times. The chain is built from TRBV30 and TRBJ2-5, with 8 bases matching TRBD1. Germline CDR1 GTSNPN, CDR2 SVGIG (reference sequence). This CDR3 has 14 amino acids. The ends lost 5 bases at V and 0 bases at J; junction bases unmatched: 5. This CDR3 is CAWGDRRDQETQYF. Written as DNA, the CDR3 is TGTGCCTGGGGGGACAGGAGGGACCAAGAGACCCAGTACTTC.

This clonotype has more than one count but fewer than ten. The chain combines TRBV4-2 with TRBJ2-5; either TRBD1 or TRBD2 may fit D (5 bases each). The germline CDR1 and CDR2 sequences are LGHNA and YNFKEQ. This CDR3 is built from 15 residues. Trimming took off 0 bases at V and 1 base at J, with 9 bases between the two ends. In nucleotides, the CDR3 is TGTGCCAGCAGCCAAGAGTGGGGGACCCAAGAGACCCAGTACTTC. Protein sequence: CASSQEWGTQETQYF.

The table lists this clonotype with many counts. The V call is TRBV7-8, the J call TRBJ2-7, with 7 bases fitting TRBD2. Germline V gives CDR1 SGHVS, CDR2 FQNEAQ. The CDR3 has 14 residues. Trimming at V came to 0 bases and at J to 4 bases, leaving 3 bases not matched to a gene. The CDR3 nucleotides read TGTGCCAGCAGCTTAGCGGGAGGGGAATACGAGCAGTACTTC. This translates into CASSLAGGEYEQYF.